Here is one T cell receptor (beta chain) with its context. This clonotype came up many times. Its antigen is currently not known. There are no base qualities to consult, and no much larger clone falls within one base. The study was a case-control design nested within a healthcare worker cohort in London, UK, with weekly nasopharyngeal swab PCR tests and blood sampling. Healthcare workers were recruited during the week of the UK lockdown, between 23 and 31 March 2020, and followed weekly for up to roughly 15 weeks. Library method: 5' RACE. The reads were generated on a NextSeq 500. To correct for sequencing error and PCR bias, the TCR library protocol tagged individual cDNA molecules with unique molecular identifiers. Both TCR alpha and beta chains were sequenced, and tight co-correlation was observed between alpha and beta sequence abundances in each sample. Concerning the study's data processing: Decombinator V4 was used to perform V gene, J gene and CDR3 annotation of TCR sequences. TCRs were defined as expanded if a significant change between any two time points was detected under a Poisson model with p below 0.0001. TCR abundances were normalised to the total number of TCRs sequenced per sample and were expressed as counts per million. MAIT TCRs were defined by TRAV1-2 paired with TRAJ12, TRAJ20 or TRAJ33, and iNKT TCRs by TRAV10 paired with TRAJ18. A search of VDJdb, accessed on 1 November 2021, was run for TCRs annotated to CMV, EBV and SARS-CoV-2, with TCRs annotated for multiple antigens excluded. TCRdb cleaned the public reads at Q25 with fastp, built clones with MiXCR and kept in-frame beta chains. Identical CDR3 protein sequences are pooled into one entry, listed with their most common genes and DNA. TCRdb, not the authors, supplied the V and J calls. In this sample the table shows 60,000 to 75,000 distinct CDR3 sequences, about 10% of which occur a single time. The ten largest clones take up roughly 5.8% of the sample.

From its cysteine to its phenylalanine, the CDR3 spans 13 amino acids. Only the CDR3 DNA is retained, 39 bases long and in frame from the first base. From V the trimming removes 6 bases and from J it removes 1 base, while the gene matches leave 2 bases of the junction unaccounted for. These data are taken from a study of early T cells in non-severe SARS-CoV-2 infection (dated by TCRdb to about 2021). Background on the whole study: Bulk RNA from unsorted whole blood was used for TCR sequencing, so alpha and beta chains could not be paired.

What the research found in general, with its limitations: VDJdb matching was skewed toward anti-spike CD8 responses and likely underestimated virus-specific expansions by missing private and CD4 specificities.

Rearrangement joined TRBV12-3 or TRBV12-4 to TRBJ2-7; TRBD1 aligns with 8 central bases. The specimen comprised whole blood, sampled at baseline. This clonotype was obtained from an adult who was a healthcare worker with PCR-confirmed SARS-CoV-2 infection or an uninfected control (not recorded which). CDR3 region: CASRRDRSYEQYF. The sequenced DNA: TGTGCCAGCAGGCGGGACAGGTCCTACGAGCAGTACTTC.